This record covers a single T cell receptor (beta chain). What it binds is unknown. The repertoire was sequenced with immunoSEQ multiplex PCR; TCRdb's copy has only in-frame clones and lacks some. The sample lists some 150,000 clones, more than 90% seen once, with approximately 3.3% in the top ten. This sample was taken from a study of T cell responses to AZD1222 COVID-19 vaccine. Study-level points and caveats: Only a handful of AZD1222 recipients tested seropositive at baseline. A mostly white British donor set with more females was recruited, and clonal diversity was possibly underestimated.

The sequencing here drew on peripheral blood, taken 28 days after the second AZD1222 dose. The sequence derives from an adult who received the AZD1222 COVID-19 vaccine.

CDR3: CASTLAGNEAFF. In DNA, the CDR3 is TGTGCCAGCACCCTCGCAGGGAACGAAGCTTTCTTT. The genes are TRBV7-9 and TRBJ1-1, with D possibly TRBD1 on 5 matching bases. V was pared by 7 bases and J by 8 bases, with 14 bases between. Germline values: CDR1 SEHNR, CDR2 FQNEAQ (reference sequence). This CDR3 has 12 residues.